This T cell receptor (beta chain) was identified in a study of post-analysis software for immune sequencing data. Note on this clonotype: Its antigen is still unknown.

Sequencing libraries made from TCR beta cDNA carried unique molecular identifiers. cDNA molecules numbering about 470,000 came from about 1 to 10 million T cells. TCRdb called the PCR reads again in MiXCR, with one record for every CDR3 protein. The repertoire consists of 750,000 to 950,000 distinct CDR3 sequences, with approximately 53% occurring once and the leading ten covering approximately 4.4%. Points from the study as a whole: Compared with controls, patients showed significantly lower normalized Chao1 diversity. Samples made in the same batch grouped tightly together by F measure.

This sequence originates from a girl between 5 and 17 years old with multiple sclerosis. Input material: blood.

This CDR3 reads CSVERTAETQYF. The DNA for the CDR3 is TGCAGCGTTGAGCGGACAGCGGAGACCCAGTACTTC. The chain is built from TRBV29-1 and TRBJ2-5; maybe TRBD1 (6 bases). The CDR3 contains 12 residues. The germline gives CDR1 SQVTM, CDR2 ANQGSEA. V lost 3 bases to trimming and J lost 5 bases, with 10 bases between them.